These T cell receptor beta chains were read from a single sample in a study of Graves' ophthalmopathy and Graves' hyperthyroidism. TCRdb passed the multiplex PCR reads through MiXCR, listing each CDR3 protein once. The sample yields around 600,000 distinct CDR3 sequences, more than 40% seen once. Sequences were obtained from peripheral blood. The receptors were gathered from an adult man with Graves' ophthalmopathy. Each CDR3 is given with its conserved first and last residue.

J,V,CDR3
TRBJ1-1,TRBV7-3,CASSAYRGGKNTEAFF
TRBJ2-7,TRBV20-1,CSARVGNSYEQYF
TRBJ2-7,TRBV7-6,CASSPTRDRGHEQYF
TRBJ2-5,TRBV6-5,CASTLRGEETQYF
TRBJ1-1,TRBV2,CASTDWITLRNTEAFF
TRBJ1-2,TRBV19,CASSILSGGRDGYTF
TRBJ1-1,TRBV20-1,CSASTGGLNTEAFF
TRBJ1-5,TRBV7-9,CASSEPLGQGSNQPQHF
TRBJ2-2,TRBV7-8,CASSLARGAVF
TRBJ1-4,TRBV5-1,CASSLDRALNEKLFF
TRBJ2-7,TRBV9,CASSAMTGGYEQYF
TRBJ1-5,TRBV7-2,CASSLGTEYSNQPQHF
TRBJ1-2,TRBV20-1,CSARDSWGLGYTF
TRBJ1-4,TRBV20-1,CSARASGVGYNEKLFF
TRBJ2-7,TRBV7-9,CASSSSLSPREQYF
TRBJ1-5,TRBV29-1,CSVAGQGVDEQHF
TRBJ1-2,TRBV6-5,CASSYSVGTTNYGYTF
TRBJ1-6,TRBV2,CASKGPGSYNSPLHF
TRBJ2-7,TRBV7-7,CASSQDRGEGEQYF